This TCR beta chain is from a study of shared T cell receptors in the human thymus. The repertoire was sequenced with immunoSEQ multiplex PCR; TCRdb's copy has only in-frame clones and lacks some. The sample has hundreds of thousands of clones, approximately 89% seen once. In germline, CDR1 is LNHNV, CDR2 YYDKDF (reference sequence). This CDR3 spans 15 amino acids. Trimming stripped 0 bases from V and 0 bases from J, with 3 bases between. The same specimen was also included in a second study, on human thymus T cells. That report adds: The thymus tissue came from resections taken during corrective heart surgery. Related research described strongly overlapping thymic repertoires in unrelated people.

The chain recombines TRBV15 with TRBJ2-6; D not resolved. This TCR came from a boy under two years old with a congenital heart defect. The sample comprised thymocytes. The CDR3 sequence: CATSRDNSGANVLTF. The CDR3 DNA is TGTGCCACCAGCAGAGACAACTCTGGGGCCAACGTCCTGACTTTC.